The text below deals with one T cell receptor (beta chain). Antigen: not known. This sample was taken from a study of cytomegalovirus exposure and HLA in healthy donors. Study summary: The 110 million or so unique TCR beta sequences, from about 170 million T cells, were found by an earlier analysis.

Whole-study results and caveats: Excluded: some indistinguishable V segments such as TRBV6-2 and TRBV6-3. The authors enumerated over 150 TCR beta chains as linked to cytomegalovirus. A later analysis found TCR association rates differed by HLA locus, highest for DRB1 and lowest for HLA-C.

Vbeta (60) and Jbeta (13) primers were used in the PCR. The assay was immunoSEQ multiplex PCR, and TCRdb's table has in-frame clones only and misses some. This sample's table reports approximately 130,000 clones. V lost 1 base and J lost 5, with 14 bases in between. CDR1 is SGHVS, CDR2 FNYEAQ, per germline. The CDR3 covers 15 residues. This TCR was sampled from a woman aged 55-69 years in good health and CMV-seronegative. The sequenced material came from PBMCs. V is TRBV7-6 and J is TRBJ2-5; D uncertain. In DNA, the CDR3 is TGTGCCAGCAGCTTAGGGAGCCCAAAGTGGGAGACCCAGTACTTC. Its protein is CASSLGSPKWETQYF.